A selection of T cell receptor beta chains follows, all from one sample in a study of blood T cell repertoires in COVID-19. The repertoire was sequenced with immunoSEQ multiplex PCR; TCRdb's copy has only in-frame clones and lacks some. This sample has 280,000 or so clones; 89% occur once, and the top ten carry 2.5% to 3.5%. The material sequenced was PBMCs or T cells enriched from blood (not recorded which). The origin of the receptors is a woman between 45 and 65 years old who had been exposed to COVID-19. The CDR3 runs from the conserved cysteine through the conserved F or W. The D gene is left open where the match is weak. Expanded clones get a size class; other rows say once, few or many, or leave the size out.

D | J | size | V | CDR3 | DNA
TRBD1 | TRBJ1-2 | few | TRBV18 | CASSPGQGYGYTF | TGTGCCAGCTCACCGGGACAGGGCTATGGCTACACCTTC
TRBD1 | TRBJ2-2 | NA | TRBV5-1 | CASNRDRGTGVPGELFF | TGCGCCTCAAACCGGGACAGGGGGACTGGAGTCCCCGGGGAGCTGTTTTTT
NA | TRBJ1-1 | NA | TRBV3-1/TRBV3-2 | CASSHSIRQGLVNTEAFF | TGTGCCAGCAGCCACTCAATAAGGCAGGGTCTAGTGAACACTGAAGCTTTCTTT
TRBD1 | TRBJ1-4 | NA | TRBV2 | CASSPTGGGKLFF | TGTGCCAGCAGTCCAACAGGGGGCGGAAAACTGTTTTTT
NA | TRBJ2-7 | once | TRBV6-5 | CAGQEPGTREQYF | TGTGCCGGTCAAGAACCGGGTACGAGAGAGCAGTACTTC
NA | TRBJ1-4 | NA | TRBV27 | CASKDLGGFRYEKLFF | TGTGCCAGCAAAGACCTCGGGGGTTTTCGTTATGAAAAACTGTTTTTT
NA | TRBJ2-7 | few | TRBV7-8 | CASSPRSRSYEQYF | TGTGCCAGCAGCCCGCGCTCCAGGTCCTACGAGCAGTACTTC
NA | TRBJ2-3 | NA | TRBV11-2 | CASSLDPGTDTQYF | TGTGCCAGCAGCTTAGATCCGGGAACAGATACGCAGTATTTT
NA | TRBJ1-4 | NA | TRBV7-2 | CASSPGTGQGRKLFF | TGTGCCAGCAGCCCCGGGACGGGTCAGGGGAGAAAACTGTTTTTT
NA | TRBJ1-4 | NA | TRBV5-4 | CASSLAGSGEKLFF | TGTGCCAGCAGCTTGGCGGGGTCAGGAGAAAAACTGTTTTTT
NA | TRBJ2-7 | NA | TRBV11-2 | CASSLDGGETYEQYF | TGTGCCAGCAGCTTAGATGGAGGGGAAACCTACGAGCAGTACTTC
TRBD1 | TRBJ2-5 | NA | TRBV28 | CASQDREKETQYF | TGTGCCAGCCAGGACAGGGAGAAAGAGACCCAGTACTTC
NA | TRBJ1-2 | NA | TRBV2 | CASSRRQHYGYTF | TGTGCCAGCAGTAGGCGACAGCACTATGGCTACACCTTC
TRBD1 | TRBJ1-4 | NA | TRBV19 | CASSIGQGARNEKLFF | TGTGCCAGTAGTATCGGGCAGGGGGCCCGAAATGAAAAACTGTTTTTT
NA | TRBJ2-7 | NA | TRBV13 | CASSLAPGRTGHYEQYF | TGTGCCAGCAGCTTAGCGCCCGGGAGGACAGGGCACTACGAGCAGTACTTC
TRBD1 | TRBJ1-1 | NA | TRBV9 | CASSVQGAPGLQTAFF | TGTGCCAGCAGCGTTCAGGGGGCGCCCGGGCTACAGACGGCTTTCTTT
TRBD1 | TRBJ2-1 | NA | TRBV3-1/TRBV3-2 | CAIGTGGFNEQFF | TGTGCCATAGGGACAGGGGGCTTTAATGAGCAGTTCTTC
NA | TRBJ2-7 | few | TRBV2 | CASREELRGYEQYF | TGTGCCAGCAGGGAGGAGCTGCGAGGCTACGAGCAGTACTTC
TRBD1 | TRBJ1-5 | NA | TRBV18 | CASSPSGGNQPQHF | TGTGCCAGCTCACCGTCAGGGGGAAATCAGCCCCAGCATTTT
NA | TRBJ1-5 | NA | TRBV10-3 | CAISESGQSSNQPQHF | TGTGCCATCAGTGAGTCTGGACAGAGTAGCAATCAGCCCCAGCATTTT
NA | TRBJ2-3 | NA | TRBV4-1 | CASSRGPGGTDTQYF | TGCGCCAGCAGCCGCGGACCGGGGGGCACAGATACGCAGTATTTT
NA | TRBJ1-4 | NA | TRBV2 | CASGGGEKLFF | TGTGCCAGCGGCGGTGGGGAAAAACTGTTTTTT
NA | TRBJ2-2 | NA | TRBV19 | CASSSGVRSNTGELFF | TGTGCCAGTAGCTCCGGGGTGCGATCGAACACCGGGGAGCTGTTTTTT